This T cell receptor beta chain was sequenced during a study of response to subunit inactivated influenza vaccine. Germline CDR1 reads SQVTM; CDR2 reads ANQGSEA. V lost 1 base to trimming and J lost 0 bases, with 9 bases between them. CDR3 size: 14 residues. From the RT-PCR reads, TCRdb called clonotypes with MiXCR, one entry per CDR3 protein. Among 650,000 to 800,000 distinct CDR3 sequences listed, 11% to 15% were seen once. As for this clonotype: Its antigen is unidentified.

Study-wide findings and caveats: Each seasonal flu vaccination may recruit only limited new T cells, authors suggested.

The chain is built from TRBV29-1 and TRBJ1-2; D unresolved. The TCR was taken from a man aged 50 to 59 who received an inactivated influenza vaccine. This specimen consisted of PBMCs from blood, obtained around 15 days before vaccination. The CDR3 nucleotides are TGCAGCGTTGAAGTGGGGTCGACTAACTATGGCTACACCTTC. Protein product: CSVEVGSTNYGYTF.